The rows below give T cell receptor beta chains drawn from one sample of a study of cytomegalovirus exposure and HLA in healthy donors. Sequencing used immunoSEQ multiplex PCR; TCRdb keeps in-frame clones, though not all of them. This table has 130,000 or so clones, around 77% appearing once. The sequenced sample consisted of PBMCs. These receptors were taken from a woman aged 60-70 years in good health and CMV-seronegative. Each CDR3 is given with its conserved first and last residue. D genes are given only for firm matches. A row's size may be missing; if present it is once, few, many or a size class.

clone_size d_call j_call cdr3_length v_call cdr3_aa cdr3_nt
. . TRBJ2-2 15 TRBV5-5 CASSLILGNTGELFF TGTGCCAGCAGCTTGATACTAGGGAACACCGGGGAGCTGTTTTTT
. . TRBJ1-4 15 TRBV15 CATSTHTGRDEKLFF TGTGCCACCAGCACCCACACCGGGCGGGATGAAAAACTGTTTTTT
. . TRBJ2-2 14 TRBV2 CASIEISSTGELFF TGTGCCAGCATTGAGATATCGAGCACCGGGGAGCTGTTTTTT
. . TRBJ2-5 15 TRBV6-1 CASSDLGGGVETQYF TGTGCCAGCAGTGATTTAGGAGGGGGCGTAGAGACCCAGTACTTC
. TRBD2 TRBJ2-1 14 TRBV5-4 CASGTSGSSNEQFF TGTGCCAGCGGGACTAGCGGGAGCAGCAATGAGCAGTTCTTC
. . TRBJ2-6 14 TRBV6-1 CASTGPRGANVLTF TGTGCCAGCACAGGCCCTCGTGGGGCCAACGTCCTGACTTTC
. TRBD2 TRBJ2-1 15 TRBV5-1 CASSPGLADYNEQFF TGCGCCAGCAGCCCGGGACTAGCGGACTACAATGAGCAGTTCTTC
. . TRBJ1-2 15 TRBV2 CASSEFIGGAYGYTF TGTGCCAGCAGTGAATTTATAGGGGGAGCCTATGGCTACACCTTC
. TRBD1 TRBJ1-1 15 TRBV14 CASSHSGQGNTEAFF TGTGCCAGCAGCCATTCGGGACAGGGGAACACTGAAGCTTTCTTT
. TRBD1 TRBJ1-6 15 TRBV5-6 CASSLHRDRDSPLHF TGTGCCAGCAGCTTGCACCGGGACAGGGATTCACCCCTCCACTTT
. . TRBJ1-5 14 TRBV6-5 CASSYSPAVGPQHF TGTGCCAGCAGTTACTCGCCCGCGGTAGGGCCCCAGCATTTT
few . TRBJ1-2 14 TRBV2 CASSEYRTNYGYTF TGTGCCAGCAGTGAATACAGGACAAACTATGGCTACACCTTC
. TRBD1 TRBJ2-1 15 TRBV28 CASSSPGQGYNEQFF TGTGCCAGCAGTTCCCCGGGACAGGGATACAATGAGCAGTTCTTC
. . TRBJ1-1 14 TRBV28 CASSRLRENTEAFF TGTGCCAGCAGTCGGCTCCGGGAGAACACTGAAGCTTTCTTT
few . TRBJ2-1 13 TRBV28 CASSATANNEQFF TGTGCCAGCAGCGCGACAGCCAACAATGAGCAGTTCTTC
few TRBD2 TRBJ2-3 17 TRBV4-1 CASSRGGLAGTTDTQYF TGCGCCAGCAGCCGTGGTGGGCTAGCGGGAACCACAGATACGCAGTATTTT
. . TRBJ1-2 17 TRBV25-1 CASSDPGGSDSNYGYTF TGTGCCAGCAGTGACCCCGGAGGATCGGACAGTAACTATGGCTACACCTTC
. . TRBJ2-3 13 TRBV15 CATSRDIQDTQYF TGTGCCACCAGCAGAGATATTCAGGATACGCAGTATTTT
. TRBD1 TRBJ1-1 13 TRBV19 CASATGGDTEAFF TGTGCCAGCGCGACAGGGGGGGACACTGAAGCTTTCTTT
. . TRBJ2-3 16 TRBV6-4 CASSDSWLAGPDTQYF TGTGCCAGCAGTGACTCCTGGCTAGCCGGGCCAGATACGCAGTATTTT
few TRBD1 TRBJ1-5 16 TRBV2 CASSRTGAYSNQPQHF TGTGCCAGCAGCCGGACAGGGGCCTATAGCAATCAGCCCCAGCATTTT
. TRBD2 TRBJ2-3 19 TRBV28 CASSLGLAGGPRVTDTQYF TGTGCCAGCAGTCTGGGACTAGCGGGAGGACCTAGGGTCACAGATACGCAGTATTTT